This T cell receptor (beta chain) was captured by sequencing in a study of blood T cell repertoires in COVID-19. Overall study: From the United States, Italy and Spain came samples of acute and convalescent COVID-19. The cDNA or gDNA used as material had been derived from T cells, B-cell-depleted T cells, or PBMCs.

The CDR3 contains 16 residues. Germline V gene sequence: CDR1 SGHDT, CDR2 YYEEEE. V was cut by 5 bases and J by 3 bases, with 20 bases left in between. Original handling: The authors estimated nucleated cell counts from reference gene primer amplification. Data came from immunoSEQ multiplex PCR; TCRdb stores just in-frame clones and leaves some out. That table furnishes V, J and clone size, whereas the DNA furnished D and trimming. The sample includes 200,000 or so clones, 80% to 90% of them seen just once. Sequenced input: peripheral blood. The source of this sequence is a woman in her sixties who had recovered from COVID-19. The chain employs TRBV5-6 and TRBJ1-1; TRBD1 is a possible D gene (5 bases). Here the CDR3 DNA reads TGTGCCAGCAGACCCCTCTTGCGGGGCGCGTACACTGAAGCTTTCTTT. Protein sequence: CASRPLLRGAYTEAFF.